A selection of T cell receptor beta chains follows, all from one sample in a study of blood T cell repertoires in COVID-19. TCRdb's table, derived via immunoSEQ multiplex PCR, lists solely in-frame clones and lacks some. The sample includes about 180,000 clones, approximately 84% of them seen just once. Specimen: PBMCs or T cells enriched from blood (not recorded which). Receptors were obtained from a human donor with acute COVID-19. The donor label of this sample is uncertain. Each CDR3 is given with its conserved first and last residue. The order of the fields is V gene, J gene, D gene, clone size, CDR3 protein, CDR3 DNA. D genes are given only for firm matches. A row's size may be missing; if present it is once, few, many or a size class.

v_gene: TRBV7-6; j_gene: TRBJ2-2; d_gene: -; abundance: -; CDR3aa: CASSLGWRGAGELFF; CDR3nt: TGTGCCAGCAGCTTAGGGTGGCGGGGCGCCGGGGAGCTGTTTTTT
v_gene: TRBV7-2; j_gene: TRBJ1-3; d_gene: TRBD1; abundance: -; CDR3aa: CASSLAGGSGNTIYF; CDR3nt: TGTGCCAGCAGCTTAGCAGGGGGCAGTGGAAACACCATATATTTT
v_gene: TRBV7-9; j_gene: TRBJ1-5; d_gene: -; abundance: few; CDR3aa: CASSALRGGSNQPQHF; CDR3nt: TGTGCCAGCAGCGCCCTGAGAGGGGGAAGCAATCAGCCCCAGCATTTT
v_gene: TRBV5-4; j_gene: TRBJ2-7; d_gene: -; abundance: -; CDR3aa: CASSLGTAYYEQYF; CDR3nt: TGTGCCAGCAGCTTGGGGACAGCCTACTACGAGCAGTACTTC
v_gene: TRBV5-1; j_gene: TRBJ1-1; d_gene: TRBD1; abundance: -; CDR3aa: CASSLAIGTGMSEAFF; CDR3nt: TGCGCCAGCAGCTTGGCCATCGGGACAGGGATGAGTGAAGCTTTCTTT
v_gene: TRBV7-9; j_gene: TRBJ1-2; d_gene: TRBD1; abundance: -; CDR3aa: CASSPGQGDGYTF; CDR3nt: TGTGCCAGCAGCCCAGGACAGGGTGATGGCTACACCTTC
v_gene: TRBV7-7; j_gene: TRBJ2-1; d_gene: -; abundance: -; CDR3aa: CASSPNFNRVSEQFF; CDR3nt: TGTGCCAGCAGCCCTAACTTTAACAGGGTTAGCGAGCAGTTCTTC
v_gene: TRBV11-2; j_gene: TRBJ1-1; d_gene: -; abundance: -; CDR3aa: CASSFPRTEAFF; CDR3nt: TGTGCCAGCAGCTTTCCGCGAACTGAAGCTTTCTTT
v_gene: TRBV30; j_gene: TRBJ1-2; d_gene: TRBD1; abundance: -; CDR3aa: CAWSEDRANTF; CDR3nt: TGTGCCTGGAGTGAGGACAGGGCGAACACCTTC
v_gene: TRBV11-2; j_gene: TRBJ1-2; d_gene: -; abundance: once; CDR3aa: CASTTGGTGYTF; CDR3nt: TGTGCCAGCACAACTGGGGGCACTGGCTACACCTTC
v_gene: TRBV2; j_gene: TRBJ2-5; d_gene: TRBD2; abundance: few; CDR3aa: CASSPTSGGSMTQYF; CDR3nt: TGTGCCAGCAGTCCCACTAGCGGGGGGTCAATGACCCAGTACTTC
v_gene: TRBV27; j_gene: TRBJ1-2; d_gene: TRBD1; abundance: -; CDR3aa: CASSLLGQAGYGYTF; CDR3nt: TGTGCCAGCAGTTTACTGGGACAGGCTGGCTATGGCTACACCTTC
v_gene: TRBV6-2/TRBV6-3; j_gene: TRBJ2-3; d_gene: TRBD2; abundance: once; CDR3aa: CASSPLSGGADTQYF; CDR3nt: TGTGCCAGCAGTCCCCTTAGCGGGGGGGCAGATACGCAGTATTTT
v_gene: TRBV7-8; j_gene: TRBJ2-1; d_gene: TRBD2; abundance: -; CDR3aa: CASSFGGGSIRRDEQFF; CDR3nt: TGTGCCAGCAGCTTCGGGGGGGGGAGTATTAGAAGGGATGAGCAGTTCTTC
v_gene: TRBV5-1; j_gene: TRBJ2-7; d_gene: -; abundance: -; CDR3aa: CASSLVAGNGYEQYF; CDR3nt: TGCGCCAGCAGCTTGGTGGCGGGGAACGGATACGAGCAGTACTTC
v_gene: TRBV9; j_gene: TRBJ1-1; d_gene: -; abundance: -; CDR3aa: CASSVGQSEAFF; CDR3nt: TGTGCCAGCAGCGTAGGACAGAGTGAAGCTTTCTTT
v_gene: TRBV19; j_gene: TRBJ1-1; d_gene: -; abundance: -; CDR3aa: CASRGMGGNTEAFF; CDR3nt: TGTGCCAGTAGGGGGATGGGAGGAAACACTGAAGCTTTCTTT
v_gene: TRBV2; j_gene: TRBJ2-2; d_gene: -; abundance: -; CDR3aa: CASSDSGITGELFF; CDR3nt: TGTGCCAGCAGTGATTCAGGAATCACCGGGGAGCTGTTTTTT
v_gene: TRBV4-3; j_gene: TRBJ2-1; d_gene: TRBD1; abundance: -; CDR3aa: CASSRSRDRYNEQFF; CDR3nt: TGCGCCAGCAGCCGCTCCCGGGACAGGTACAATGAGCAGTTCTTC
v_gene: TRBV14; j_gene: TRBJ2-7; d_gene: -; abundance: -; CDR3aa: CASSQGTPTYEQYF; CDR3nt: TGTGCCAGCAGCCAAGGGACACCCACCTACGAGCAGTACTTC
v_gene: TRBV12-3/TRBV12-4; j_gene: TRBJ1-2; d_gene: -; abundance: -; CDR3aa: CASRTGTNDGYTF; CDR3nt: TGTGCCAGCAGGACCGGGACAAACGATGGCTACACCTTC
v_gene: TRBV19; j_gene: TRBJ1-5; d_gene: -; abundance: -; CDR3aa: CASSIDSYGPQHF; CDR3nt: TGTGCCAGTAGTATTGACAGTTATGGGCCCCAGCATTTT
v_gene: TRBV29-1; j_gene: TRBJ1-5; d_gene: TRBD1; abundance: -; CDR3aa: CSVQTGHNQPQHF; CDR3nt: TGCAGCGTTCAGACAGGGCACAATCAGCCCCAGCATTTT
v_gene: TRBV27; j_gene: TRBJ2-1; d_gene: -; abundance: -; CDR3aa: CASSHPGGGRNEQFF; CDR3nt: TGTGCCAGCAGCCACCCAGGAGGAGGCAGGAATGAGCAGTTCTTC
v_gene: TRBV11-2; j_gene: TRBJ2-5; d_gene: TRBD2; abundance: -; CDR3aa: CASSAETSGADETQYF; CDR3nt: TGTGCCAGCAGCGCCGAGACGAGCGGGGCTGATGAGACCCAGTACTTC
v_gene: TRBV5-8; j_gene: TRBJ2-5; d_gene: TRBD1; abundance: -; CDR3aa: CASSSGTGVQETQYF; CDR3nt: TGTGCCAGCAGCTCCGGGACAGGGGTTCAAGAGACCCAGTACTTC
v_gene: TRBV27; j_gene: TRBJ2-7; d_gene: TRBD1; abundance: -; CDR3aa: CASRQGPYEQYF; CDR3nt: TGTGCCAGCCGACAGGGGCCCTACGAGCAGTACTTC